The 23 T cell receptor beta chains below come from one sample, sequenced in a study of shared clonotypes between healthy human individuals (TCRdb year 2020). Library method: the immunoSEQ multiplex PCR assay. The table was pulled from immuneACCESS by TCRdb, which kept in-frame rearrangements only. Such tables lose some clones; where checked, under half of the loss comes from unresolved V genes, and the rest has no known cause. This sample lists 2 million to 2.5 million clones; nearly 97% were detected once. The top ten hold around 0.13% of the sample. Sequenced: naive CD4+ T cells sorted from blood. The sample's cell subset or site label, in plain terms: CD45RA+ positively selected. Receptors were obtained from a man aged 18-30 years in good health.

V is TRBV5-5 and J is TRBJ1-2; D not certain. CDR1 and CDR2 (germline): SGHKS, YYEKEE (reference sequence). This CDR3 spans 15 amino acids. The V and J ends lost 0 bases and 3 bases respectively, with 12 bases between them. Here the CDR3 DNA reads TGTGCCAGCAGCTTGGGGATTGCGGAGTACTATGGCTACACCTTC. Encoded protein: CASSLGIAEYYGYTF.

The chain joins TRBV7-2 to TRBJ2-5; 8 bases line up with TRBD2. This CDR3 contains 17 residues. In germline, CDR1 is SGHTA, CDR2 FQGNSA. The V segment lost 2 bases and the J segment 1 base; nucleotides outside the gene matches: 9. CDR3 DNA: TGTGCCAGCAGCTTATCAAGGCGGGGGGCCGCCCAAGAGACCCAGTACTTC. This translates into CASSLSRRGAAQETQYF.

The V and J genes are TRBV6-5 and TRBJ1-4, with TRBD1 as a possible D gene (6 bases). V lost 6 bases and J 2 bases, leaving 13 bases between the germline ends. CDR3 length equals 15 residues. In germline, CDR1 is MNHEY, CDR2 SVGAGI. Here the CDR3 reads CASSRTVSTNEKLFF. CDR3 DNA: TGTGCCAGCAGCAGGACAGTTTCCACTAATGAAAAACTGTTTTTT.

The J gene is TRBJ2-3, the V gene TRBV29-1; no reliable D call. V shed 0 bases and J shed 2 bases, with 9 bases lying between them. This CDR3 comprises 14 residues. The germline gives CDR1 SQVTM, CDR2 ANQGSEA. CDR3 sequence: CSVEERRHTDTQYF. The DNA for the CDR3 is TGCAGCGTTGAAGAAAGGAGACACACAGATACGCAGTATTTT.

The chain joins TRBV7-8 to TRBJ2-7, with a possible D match to TRBD1 (5 bases). The CDR3 runs to 15 residues. Germline V gene data show CDR1 as SGHVS and CDR2 as FQNEAQ. V was trimmed by 0 bases and J by 1 base, leaving 10 bases between them. In DNA, the CDR3 is TGTGCCAGCAGCTTAGCTCTCCAGGGTTCCTACGAGCAGTACTTC. Its protein product is CASSLALQGSYEQYF.

The chain has TRBV5-1 and TRBJ2-3; 7 nucleotides line up with TRBD1. Losses at the gene ends were 4 bases for V and 1 base for J; bases not matched to a gene: 9. Germline loops: CDR1 SGHRS, CDR2 YFSETQ. This CDR3 has 16 amino acids. The CDR3 spells CASSPEGQPRTDTQYF. The CDR3, as DNA: TGCGCCAGCAGCCCCGAGGGACAGCCCCGCACAGATACGCAGTATTTT.

The genes are TRBV9 and TRBJ2-5; 8 bases align to TRBD1. CDR1 and CDR2 from the germline V gene are SGDLS and YYNGEE. The CDR3 length is 17 residues. Losses at the gene ends were 4 bases for V and 5 bases for J; bases not matched to a gene: 16. The DNA of the CDR3 is TGTGCCAGCAGCCCCCCACCGGGACAGGCAAAGGAGGAGACCCAGTACTTC. Translating gives CASSPPPGQAKEETQYF.

The rearrangement links TRBV18 to TRBJ1-5; unclear D gene. Germline lookup yields CDR1 KGHSH and CDR2 LQKENI. The CDR3 spans 14 residues. V was pared by 4 bases and J by 0 bases, with 7 bases between. In nucleotides, the CDR3 is TGTGCCAGCTCACTCGTGGATAGCAATCAGCCCCAGCATTTT. This encodes CASSLVDSNQPQHF. Complete variable domain (other parts from reference TRBV18 and TRBJ1-5): NAGVMQNPRHLVRRRGQEARLRCSPMKGHSHVYWYRQLPEEGLKFMVYLQKENIIDESGMPKERFSAEFPKEGPSILRIQQVVRGDSAAYFCASSLVDSNQPQHFGDGTRLSIL.

A word on this clone: The same CDR3 also results from other DNA sequences found in this sample. This chain uses TRBV5-1 with TRBJ1-4; D is unresolved. Trimming took 0 bases from V and 4 from J, leaving 7 bases between them. The CDR3 runs 14 residues. CDR1 SGHRS and CDR2 YFSETQ come from the germline V gene. The CDR3 DNA is TGCGCCAGCAGCTTGGGCGGAGGTAATGAAAAACTGTTTTTT. The encoded protein is CASSLGGGNEKLFF.

The V and J genes are TRBV6-6 and TRBJ2-5; TRBD1 agrees at 8 bases. Trimming at V came to 2 bases and at J to 1 base, leaving 6 bases not matched to a gene. CDR3 size: 16 residues. The V gene's germline CDR1 is MNHNY and CDR2 SVGAGI (reference sequence). The CDR3 sequence: CASSYPGQGGQETQYF. The CDR3 region has the DNA TGTGCCAGCAGTTACCCCGGACAGGGCGGCCAAGAGACCCAGTACTTC.

The chain uses TRBV7-9 and TRBJ2-2; D is ambiguous. Trimming stripped 1 base from V and 2 bases from J, with 8 bases between. This CDR3 spans 15 amino acids. Per germline, CDR1 SEHNR and CDR2 FQNEAQ (reference sequence). As DNA, the CDR3 is TGTGCCAGCAGCTTAGTAATGTCCAACACCGGGGAGCTGTTTTTT. Residues: CASSLVMSNTGELFF.

This clone was seen once. V is TRBV18 and J is TRBJ1-1, with no clear D. CDR1 and CDR2 (germline): KGHSH, LQKENI. The V end was cut by 3 bases, the J end by 1 base, with 9 bases between. This CDR3 comprises 14 residues. This CDR3 reads CASSPLDTNTEAFF. CDR3 sequence (DNA): TGTGCCAGCTCACCCCTGGATACGAACACTGAAGCTTTCTTT.

The chain uses TRBV5-1 and TRBJ1-1, with D perhaps matching TRBD1 (5 bases). The CDR3 runs 14 residues. In germline, CDR1 is SGHRS, CDR2 YFSETQ. V lost 5 bases and J lost 2, with 13 bases in between. The DNA of the CDR3 is TGCGCCAGCAGGGCAGGGCCCGATAACACTGAAGCTTTCTTT. Protein product: CASRAGPDNTEAFF.

The chain carries TRBV25-1 and TRBJ1-2; D unresolved. Germline lookup yields CDR1 MGHDK and CDR2 SYGVNS. This CDR3 has 12 amino acids. V was pared by 5 bases and J by 8 bases, with 12 bases between. The CDR3 nucleotides read TGTGCCAGCAGTCGCCTGGCGGGAGGCTACACCTTC. This codes for CASSRLAGGYTF.

About this clone itself: The same CDR3 can be traced to other DNA sequences in this sample. V usage is TRBV11-2 and J usage is TRBJ2-2; possible D gene TRBD2, 6 bases. The CDR3 has 13 residues. CDR1 SGHAT and CDR2 FQNNGV come from the germline V gene. The V and J ends lost 1 base and 6 bases respectively, with 6 bases between them. In nucleotides, the CDR3 is TGTGCCAGCAGCTTAGGGGAGGCCGGGGAGCTGTTTTTT. This translates into CASSLGEAGELFF. Drawing the rest from reference TRBV11-2 and TRBJ2-2, the complete variable domain is EAGVAQSPRYKIIEKRQSVAFWCNPISGHATLYWYQQILGQGPKLLIQFQNNGVVDDSQLPKDRFSAERLKGVDSTLKIQPAKLEDSAVYLCASSLGEAGELFFGEGSRLTVL.

This chain links TRBV5-6 with TRBJ2-3; the D is unclear. The V end lost 2 bases, the J end lost 2 bases, and 12 bases lay between the germline ends. In germline, CDR1 is SGHDT, CDR2 YYEEEE. This CDR3 contains 15 residues. CDR3 residues: CASSFPGRFTDTQYF. The DNA for the CDR3 is TGTGCCAGCAGCTTTCCTGGCAGGTTCACAGATACGCAGTATTTT. The variable domain in full, with the rest retrieved from reference TRBV5-6 and TRBJ2-3, is DAGVTQSPTHLIKTRGQQVTLRCSPKSGHDTVSWYQQALGQGPQFIFQYYEEEERQRGNFPDRFSGHQFPNYSSELNVNALLLGDSALYLCASSFPGRFTDTQYFGPGTRLTVL.

This clone is a singleton in its sample. V gene TRBV4-2 combines with J gene TRBJ2-7; TRBD2 agrees at 10 bases. The V and J ends lost 5 bases and 7 bases, in that order; junction bases with no gene match: 11. This CDR3 contains 15 residues. Germline CDR1 and CDR2: LGHNA and YNFKEQ. The CDR3 here is CASSTGTSVKSEQYF. The CDR3 nucleotides read TGTGCCAGCAGCACCGGGACTAGCGTAAAATCGGAGCAGTACTTC.

The chain uses TRBV30 and TRBJ1-1; D perhaps matches TRBD1 (6 bases). Germline CDR1 GTSNPN, CDR2 SVGIG (reference sequence). This CDR3 has 13 amino acids. Trimming removed 5 bases at V and 1 base at J, with 11 bases between. Here the CDR3 reads CAWGGHPNTEAFF. The CDR3 nucleotides read TGTGCCTGGGGGGGACACCCGAACACTGAAGCTTTCTTT. Full variable domain (missing parts from reference TRBV30 and TRBJ1-1): SQTIHQWPATLVQPVGSPLSLECTVEGTSNPNLYWYRQAAGRGLQLLFYSVGIGQISSEVPQNLSASRPQDRQFILSSKKLLLSDSGFYLCAWGGHPNTEAFFGQGTRLTVV.

This rearrangement joins TRBV30 to TRBJ2-2; perhaps TRBD1 as D (6 bases). Trimming shortened V by 1 base and J by 1 base, and 10 bases separated the two germline ends. CDR1 GTSNPN and CDR2 SVGIG come from the germline V gene (reference sequence). The CDR3 has 15 amino acids. CDR3 region: CAWSGQAMNTGELFF. DNA for the CDR3: TGTGCCTGGAGTGGACAGGCGATGAACACCGGGGAGCTGTTTTTT.

The chain combines TRBV5-1 with TRBJ1-4; D is unresolved. V was cut by 4 bases and J by 4 bases, with 14 bases left in between. Germline V CDR1 and CDR2: SGHRS, YFSETQ. This CDR3 contains 15 residues. The CDR3 DNA sequence: TGCGCCAGCAGCCGTTCGGGGAGCAGTAATGAAAAACTGTTTTTT. It encodes CASSRSGSSNEKLFF.

The chain combines TRBV28 with TRBJ2-1, with 8 bases lining up with TRBD1. J lost 2 bases, V lost 4 bases, and 4 bases had no gene match. There are 15 residues in the CDR3. CDR1 and CDR2 (germline): MDHEN, SYDVKM. In DNA form, the CDR3 reads TGTGCCAGCAGTTCGCAGGGGGCCGCCTACAATGAGCAGTTCTTC. This encodes CASSSQGAAYNEQFF.

The CDR3 bases are TGCGCCAGCAGCTTGACCCTACTTGTCTCTGGGGCCAACGTCCTGACTTTC. Translation gives CASSLTLLVSGANVLTF. The gene calls are TRBV5-1 and TRBJ2-6; D is unclear. V lost 1 base and J lost 0, with 11 bases in between. The CDR3 covers 17 residues. Germline CDR1 and CDR2: SGHRS and YFSETQ.

With regard to this clone: This CDR3 is also generated by other DNA sequences in the sample. This chain connects TRBV5-4 to TRBJ2-3; TRBD2 aligns across 10 bases. The CDR3 length is 16 residues. V gave up 0 bases and J gave up 1 base; unmatched junction bases: 2. Germline lookup yields CDR1 SGHNT and CDR2 YYREEE (reference sequence). CDR3 in DNA: TGTGCCAGCAGCTTGGGGACTAGCGGCGGCACAGATACGCAGTATTTT. This gives the protein CASSLGTSGGTDTQYF.